This T cell receptor beta chain was captured in a study of T cells in Graves' hyperthyroidism and ophthalmopathy. Regarding the study as a whole: Appearing also in blood were most of the thyroid clonotypes expanded above 0.001.

This clonotype was recorded once. Its antigen is not known. Germline is not matched at one junction end, which may reflect a read error. This CDR3 contains 15 residues. RNA transcripts provided the source from which TCR beta CDR3 regions were amplified. The HTBI set primed first-round TCR CDR3 RT-PCR. TCRdb recomputed calls from the multiplex PCR reads with MiXCR, one row per CDR3 protein. The table has 500,000 or so distinct CDR3 sequences, roughly 17% seen once. This sequence originates from a woman between 18 and 29 years old with Graves' ophthalmopathy. Sequences were obtained from blood. The chain links TRBV12-3 or TRBV12-4 to TRBJ2-3, with a possible D match to TRBD2 (6 bases). CDR3 sequence reads: CASKNSGRGTDAQYF. The CDR3 coding sequence is TGTGCCAGCAAAAATTCCGGGAGAGGCACAGATGCGCAGTATTTT.